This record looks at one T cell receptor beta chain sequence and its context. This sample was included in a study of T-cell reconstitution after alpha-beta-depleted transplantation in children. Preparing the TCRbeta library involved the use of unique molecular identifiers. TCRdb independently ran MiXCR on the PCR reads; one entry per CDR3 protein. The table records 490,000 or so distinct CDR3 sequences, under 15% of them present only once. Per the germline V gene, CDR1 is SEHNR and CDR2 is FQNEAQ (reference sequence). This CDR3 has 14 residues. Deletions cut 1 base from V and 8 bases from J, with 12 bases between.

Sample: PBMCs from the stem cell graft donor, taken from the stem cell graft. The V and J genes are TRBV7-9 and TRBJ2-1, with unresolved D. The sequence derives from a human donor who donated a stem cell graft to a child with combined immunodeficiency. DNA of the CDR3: TGTGCCAGCAGCTTAGGACCCCTCACGGATGAGCAGTTCTTC. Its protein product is CASSLGPLTDEQFF.